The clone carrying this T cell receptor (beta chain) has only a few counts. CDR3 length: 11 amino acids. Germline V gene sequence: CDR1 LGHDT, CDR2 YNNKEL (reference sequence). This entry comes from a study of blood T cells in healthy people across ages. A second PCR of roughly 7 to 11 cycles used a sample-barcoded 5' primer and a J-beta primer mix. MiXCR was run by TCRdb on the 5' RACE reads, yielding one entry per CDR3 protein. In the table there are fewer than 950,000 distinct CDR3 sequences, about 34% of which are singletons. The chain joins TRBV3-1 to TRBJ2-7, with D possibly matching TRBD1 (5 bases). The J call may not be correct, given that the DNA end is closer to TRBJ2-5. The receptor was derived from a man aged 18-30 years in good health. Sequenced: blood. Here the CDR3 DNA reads TGTGCCAGCAGCCAACAGGGGACCCAGTACTTC. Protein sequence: CASSQQGTQYF.